These T cell receptor beta chains were read from a single sample in a study of shared clonotypes between healthy human individuals. Here immunoSEQ multiplex PCR was the method, and the copy in TCRdb shows in-frame clones only, minus some. The repertoire holds 2 million to 2.5 million clones, with 90% to 96% as singletons. The sequenced material came from naive CD4+ T cells sorted from blood. The source is a young man in good health. Both conserved end residues are trimmed from each CDR3. A D gene is named only where the DNA matches it firmly.

D gene: TRBD2
CDR3 length: 15
J gene: TRBJ2-3
V gene: TRBV4-3
CDR3 protein: ASSQGLGTSRTDTQY

D gene: -
CDR3 length: 12
J gene: TRBJ2-2
V gene: TRBV19
CDR3 protein: ASSFDRSTGELF

D gene: -
CDR3 length: 11
J gene: TRBJ1-1
V gene: TRBV7-9
CDR3 protein: ASSENKGVGAF

D gene: TRBD1
CDR3 length: 14
J gene: TRBJ1-4
V gene: TRBV7-2
CDR3 protein: ASSLTSGTVNEKLF

D gene: -
CDR3 length: 13
J gene: TRBJ2-5
V gene: TRBV5-1
CDR3 protein: ASSFDGPSQETQY

D gene: -
CDR3 length: 13
J gene: TRBJ2-7
V gene: TRBV7-8
CDR3 protein: ASSLQDTRFYEQY

D gene: -
CDR3 length: 12
J gene: TRBJ2-3
V gene: TRBV30
CDR3 protein: AWRSGPSGDTQY

D gene: -
CDR3 length: 13
J gene: TRBJ2-2
V gene: TRBV5-4
CDR3 protein: ASSRGRGNTGELF

D gene: -
CDR3 length: 14
J gene: TRBJ1-6
V gene: TRBV7-2
CDR3 protein: ASSLASQSSSSPLH

D gene: -
CDR3 length: 12
J gene: TRBJ2-2
V gene: TRBV5-6
CDR3 protein: ASSFDTLTGELF

D gene: -
CDR3 length: 11
J gene: TRBJ1-1
V gene: TRBV11-3
CDR3 protein: ASSLRGGTEAF

D gene: -
CDR3 length: 10
J gene: TRBJ1-2
V gene: TRBV19
CDR3 protein: ASQTEVNGYT

D gene: -
CDR3 length: 13
J gene: TRBJ1-6
V gene: TRBV30
CDR3 protein: AWSVPGPNNSPLH

D gene: -
CDR3 length: 11
J gene: TRBJ1-6
V gene: TRBV18
CDR3 protein: ASSPMGNSPLH

D gene: TRBD1
CDR3 length: 14
J gene: TRBJ1-4
V gene: TRBV7-2
CDR3 protein: ASSPKDRAANEKLF

D gene: -
CDR3 length: 12
J gene: TRBJ1-1
V gene: TRBV2
CDR3 protein: ASSGQPPNTEAF

D gene: -
CDR3 length: 13
J gene: TRBJ2-7
V gene: TRBV2
CDR3 protein: ASSGRYPVLYEQY

D gene: -
CDR3 length: 11
J gene: TRBJ2-5
V gene: TRBV5-1
CDR3 protein: ASIPQNQETQY

D gene: -
CDR3 length: 12
J gene: TRBJ1-2
V gene: TRBV6-1
CDR3 protein: ASSEAGQYYGYT

D gene: -
CDR3 length: 12
J gene: TRBJ2-5
V gene: TRBV29-1
CDR3 protein: SVPTIRGEETQY

D gene: -
CDR3 length: 12
J gene: TRBJ2-7
V gene: TRBV5-6
CDR3 protein: ASSDGTDGYEQY

D gene: -
CDR3 length: 15
J gene: TRBJ2-5
V gene: TRBV5-1
CDR3 protein: ASSPQLGGVIRETQY

D gene: TRBD2
CDR3 length: 16
J gene: TRBJ2-2
V gene: TRBV7-2
CDR3 protein: ASSLETSGRVYTGELF

D gene: TRBD2
CDR3 length: 14
J gene: TRBJ2-3
V gene: TRBV5-1
CDR3 protein: ASSSLAGSFTDTQY

D gene: -
CDR3 length: 12
J gene: TRBJ2-5
V gene: TRBV4-1
CDR3 protein: ASSPGQSQETQY

D gene: TRBD1
CDR3 length: 9
J gene: TRBJ1-1
V gene: TRBV9
CDR3 protein: AIDRVTEAF

D gene: -
CDR3 length: 11
J gene: TRBJ2-4
V gene: TRBV2
CDR3 protein: ASSDGGKNIQY

D gene: -
CDR3 length: 11
J gene: TRBJ2-2
V gene: TRBV2
CDR3 protein: ASMGTVTGELF

D gene: TRBD2
CDR3 length: 13
J gene: TRBJ2-1
V gene: TRBV7-7
CDR3 protein: ASSQGTSGGGEQF

D gene: -
CDR3 length: 16
J gene: TRBJ2-1
V gene: TRBV9
CDR3 protein: ASSADHLRASSYNEQF

D gene: TRBD2
CDR3 length: 14
J gene: TRBJ2-1
V gene: TRBV9
CDR3 protein: ASSVDVSGIYNEQF

D gene: -
CDR3 length: 12
J gene: TRBJ2-7
V gene: TRBV11-3
CDR3 protein: ASSSGSLSDEQY

D gene: -
CDR3 length: 11
J gene: TRBJ2-5
V gene: TRBV5-1
CDR3 protein: ASSLASRETQY

D gene: -
CDR3 length: 15
J gene: TRBJ2-6
V gene: TRBV5-1
CDR3 protein: ASSWGPQGSGANVLT

D gene: -
CDR3 length: 10
J gene: TRBJ1-6
V gene: TRBV6-5
CDR3 protein: ASSDGSSPLH

D gene: -
CDR3 length: 13
J gene: TRBJ2-1
V gene: TRBV11-2
CDR3 protein: ASSFSGPSYNEQF

D gene: TRBD1
CDR3 length: 12
J gene: TRBJ1-2
V gene: TRBV2
CDR3 protein: ASSGLGQGDGYT

D gene: TRBD2
CDR3 length: 14
J gene: TRBJ2-1
V gene: TRBV6-4
CDR3 protein: ASSQNGGLAGDEQF

D gene: TRBD1
CDR3 length: 11
J gene: TRBJ1-1
V gene: TRBV9
CDR3 protein: ASSAWGQLEAF

D gene: TRBD1
CDR3 length: 13
J gene: TRBJ1-1
V gene: TRBV28
CDR3 protein: ASSPLGTANTEAF

D gene: TRBD1
CDR3 length: 11
J gene: TRBJ1-5
V gene: TRBV6-1
CDR3 protein: ASREQGKQPQH

D gene: TRBD1
CDR3 length: 12
J gene: TRBJ2-7
V gene: TRBV5-5
CDR3 protein: ASSHFGTGDEQY

D gene: -
CDR3 length: 12
J gene: TRBJ1-4
V gene: TRBV7-9
CDR3 protein: ASSLETGREKLF

D gene: -
CDR3 length: 13
J gene: TRBJ2-7
V gene: TRBV11-2
CDR3 protein: ASSFGIGPPYEQY

D gene: TRBD1
CDR3 length: 13
J gene: TRBJ1-2
V gene: TRBV9
CDR3 protein: ASSVAAGQAYGYT

D gene: -
CDR3 length: 16
J gene: TRBJ2-2
V gene: TRBV27
CDR3 protein: ASSLYPPLTGQAGELF

D gene: TRBD1
CDR3 length: 14
J gene: TRBJ1-3
V gene: TRBV9
CDR3 protein: ASSVGDRARGNTIY

D gene: -
CDR3 length: 12
J gene: TRBJ2-3
V gene: TRBV5-4
CDR3 protein: ASSLVAHTDTQY

D gene: TRBD1
CDR3 length: 14
J gene: TRBJ2-7
V gene: TRBV27
CDR3 protein: ASSQLRGDRGYEQY

D gene: -
CDR3 length: 10
J gene: TRBJ1-2
V gene: TRBV15
CDR3 protein: ATSRDAGGYT

D gene: TRBD1
CDR3 length: 12
J gene: TRBJ2-7
V gene: TRBV7-8
CDR3 protein: ASSSRTGGDEQY

D gene: -
CDR3 length: 11
J gene: TRBJ2-5
V gene: TRBV11-2
CDR3 protein: ASSLGLQETQY

D gene: -
CDR3 length: 11
J gene: TRBJ1-2
V gene: TRBV6-5
CDR3 protein: ASSPQGTYGYT

D gene: -
CDR3 length: 12
J gene: TRBJ1-5
V gene: TRBV28
CDR3 protein: ASSLRREGQPQH

D gene: TRBD2
CDR3 length: 15
J gene: TRBJ2-7
V gene: TRBV4-2
CDR3 protein: ASSQEPGLAGGPEQY

D gene: TRBD2
CDR3 length: 12
J gene: TRBJ2-3
V gene: TRBV5-1
CDR3 protein: ASSISGGSDTQY

D gene: -
CDR3 length: 13
J gene: TRBJ2-7
V gene: TRBV10-1
CDR3 protein: AKREGERGDGEQY

D gene: -
CDR3 length: 12
J gene: TRBJ1-2
V gene: TRBV5-1
CDR3 protein: ASSWDDTNYGYT

D gene: TRBD2
CDR3 length: 14
J gene: TRBJ2-1
V gene: TRBV4-1
CDR3 protein: ASSQEPGLDYNEQF